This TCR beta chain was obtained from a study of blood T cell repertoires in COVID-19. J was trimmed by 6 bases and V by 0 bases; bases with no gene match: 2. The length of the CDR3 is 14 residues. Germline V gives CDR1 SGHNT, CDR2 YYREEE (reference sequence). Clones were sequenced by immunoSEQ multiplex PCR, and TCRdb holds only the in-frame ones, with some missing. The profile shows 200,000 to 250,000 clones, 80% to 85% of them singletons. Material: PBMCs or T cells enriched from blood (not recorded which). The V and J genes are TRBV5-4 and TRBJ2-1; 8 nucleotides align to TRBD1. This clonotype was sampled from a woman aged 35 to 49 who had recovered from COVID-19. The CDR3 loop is CASSLADRGNEQFF. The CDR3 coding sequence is TGTGCCAGCAGCTTGGCCGACAGGGGCAATGAGCAGTTCTTC.